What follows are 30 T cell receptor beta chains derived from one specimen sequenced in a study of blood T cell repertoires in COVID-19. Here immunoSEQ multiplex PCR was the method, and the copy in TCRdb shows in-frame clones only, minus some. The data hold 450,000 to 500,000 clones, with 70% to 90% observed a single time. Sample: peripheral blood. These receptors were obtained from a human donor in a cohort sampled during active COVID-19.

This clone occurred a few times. CDR3 bases: TGTGCCAGCAGTCCCCTAGCGGGAAACTGGGAGCAGTTCTTC. Translated: CASSPLAGNWEQFF. The chain combines TRBV2 with TRBJ2-1; the match to TRBD2 covers 9 bases. CDR3 length: 14 residues. The V gene end was trimmed by 5 bases and the J gene end by 10 bases; junction bases not matched to a gene: 9. Germline CDR1 and CDR2: SNHLY and FYNNEI.

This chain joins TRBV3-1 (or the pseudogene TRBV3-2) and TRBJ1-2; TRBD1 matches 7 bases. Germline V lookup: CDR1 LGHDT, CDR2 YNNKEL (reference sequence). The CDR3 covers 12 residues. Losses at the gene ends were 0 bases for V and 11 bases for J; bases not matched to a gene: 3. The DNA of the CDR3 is TGTGCCAGCAGCCAAGATTGGACAGGATACACCTTC. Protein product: CASSQDWTGYTF.

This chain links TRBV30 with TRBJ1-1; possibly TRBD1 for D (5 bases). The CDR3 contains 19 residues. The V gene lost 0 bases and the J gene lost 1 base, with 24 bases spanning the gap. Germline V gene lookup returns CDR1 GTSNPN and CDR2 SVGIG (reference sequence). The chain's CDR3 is CAWSVRRGGQGIPNTEAFF. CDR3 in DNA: TGTGCCTGGAGTGTACGGAGGGGCGGGCAGGGAATCCCGAACACTGAAGCTTTCTTT.

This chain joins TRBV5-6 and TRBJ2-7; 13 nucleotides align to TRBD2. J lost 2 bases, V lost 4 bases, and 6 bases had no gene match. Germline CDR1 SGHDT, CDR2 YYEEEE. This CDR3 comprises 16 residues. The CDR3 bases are TGTGCCAGCAGCGGGGGGGGACTAGCGGGACCCTACGAGCAGTACTTC. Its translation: CASSGGGLAGPYEQYF.

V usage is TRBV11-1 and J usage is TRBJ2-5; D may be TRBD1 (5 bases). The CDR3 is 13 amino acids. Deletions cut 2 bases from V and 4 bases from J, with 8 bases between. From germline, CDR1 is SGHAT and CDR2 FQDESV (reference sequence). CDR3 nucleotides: TGTGCCAGCAGCTTAAACAGGAGAGAGACCCAGTACTTC. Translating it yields CASSLNRRETQYF.

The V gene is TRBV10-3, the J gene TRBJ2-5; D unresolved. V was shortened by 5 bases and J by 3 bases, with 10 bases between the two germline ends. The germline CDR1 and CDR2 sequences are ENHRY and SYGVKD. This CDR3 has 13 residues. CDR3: CAISPPGEETQYF. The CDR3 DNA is TGTGCCATCAGTCCCCCCGGAGAAGAGACCCAGTACTTC.

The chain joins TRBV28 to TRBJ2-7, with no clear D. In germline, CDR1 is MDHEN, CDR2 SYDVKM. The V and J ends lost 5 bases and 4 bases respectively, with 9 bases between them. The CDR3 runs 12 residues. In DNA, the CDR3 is TGTGCCAGCAGTCCGTCCGGTTACGAGCAGTACTTC. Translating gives CASSPSGYEQYF.

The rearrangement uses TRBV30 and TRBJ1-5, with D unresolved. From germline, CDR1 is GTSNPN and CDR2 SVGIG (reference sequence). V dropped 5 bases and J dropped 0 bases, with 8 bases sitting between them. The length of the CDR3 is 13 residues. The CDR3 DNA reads TGTGCCTGGCGGTCCGCTAGCAATCAGCCCCAGCATTTT. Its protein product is CAWRSASNQPQHF. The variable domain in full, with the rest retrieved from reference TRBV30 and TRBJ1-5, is SQTIHQWPATLVQPVGSPLSLECTVEGTSNPNLYWYRQAAGRGLQLLFYSVGIGQISSEVPQNLSASRPQDRQFILSSKKLLLSDSGFYLCAWRSASNQPQHFGDGTRLSIL.

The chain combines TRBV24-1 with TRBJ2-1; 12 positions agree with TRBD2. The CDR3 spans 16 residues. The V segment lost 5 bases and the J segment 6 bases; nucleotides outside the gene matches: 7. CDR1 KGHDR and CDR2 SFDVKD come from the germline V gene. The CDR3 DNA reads TGTGCCACCAGTGGTCCGACTAGCGGGAGCCTCAATGAGCAGTTCTTC. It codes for CATSGPTSGSLNEQFF.

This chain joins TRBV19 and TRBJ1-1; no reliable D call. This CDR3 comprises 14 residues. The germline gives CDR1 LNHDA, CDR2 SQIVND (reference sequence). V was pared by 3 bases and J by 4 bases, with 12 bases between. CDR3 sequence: CASSIFSRRTEAFF. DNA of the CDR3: TGTGCCAGTAGTATTTTCAGCAGGCGCACTGAAGCTTTCTTT.

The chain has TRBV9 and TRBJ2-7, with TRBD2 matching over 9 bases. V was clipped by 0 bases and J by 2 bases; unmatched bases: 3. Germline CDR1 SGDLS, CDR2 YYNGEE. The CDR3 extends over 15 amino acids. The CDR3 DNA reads TGTGCCAGCAGCGTAGAAAGCGGGAGGACCTACGAGCAGTACTTC. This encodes CASSVESGRTYEQYF. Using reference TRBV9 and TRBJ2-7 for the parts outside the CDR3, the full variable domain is DSGVTQTPKHLITATGQRVTLRCSPRSGDLSVYWYQQSLDQGLQFLIQYYNGEERAKGNILERFSAQQFPDLHSELNLSSLELGDSALYFCASSVESGRTYEQYFGPGTRLTVT.

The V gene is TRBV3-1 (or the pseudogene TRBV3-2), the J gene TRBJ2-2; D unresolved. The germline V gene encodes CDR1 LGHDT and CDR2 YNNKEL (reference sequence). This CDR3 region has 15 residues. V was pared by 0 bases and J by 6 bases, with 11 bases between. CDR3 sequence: CASSQDVAGPGELFF. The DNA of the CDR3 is TGTGCCAGCAGCCAAGATGTGGCAGGTCCCGGGGAGCTGTTTTTT.

Here the CDR3 DNA reads TGTGCCAGCAGCTTAGTACGTGGCAGGGGCCAAGAGACCCAGTACTTC. Translating it yields CASSLVRGRGQETQYF. The V gene is TRBV7-2, the J gene TRBJ2-5; tentative D call: TRBD1 (6 bases). Germline V CDR1 and CDR2: SGHTA, FQGNSA. This CDR3 region has 16 residues. V dropped 1 base and J dropped 1 base, with 13 bases sitting between them. Based on the CDR3 plus reference TRBV7-2 and TRBJ2-5, the full variable domain is GAGVSQSPSNKVTEKGKDVELRCDPISGHTALYWYRQSLGQGLEFLIYFQGNSAPDKSGLPSDRFSAERTGGSVSTLTIQRTQQEDSAVYLCASSLVRGRGQETQYFGPGTRLLVL.

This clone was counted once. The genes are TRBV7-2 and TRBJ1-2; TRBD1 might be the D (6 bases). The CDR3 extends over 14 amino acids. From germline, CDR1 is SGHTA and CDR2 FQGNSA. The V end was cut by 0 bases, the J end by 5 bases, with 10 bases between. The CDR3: CASSLASDSYGYTF. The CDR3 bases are TGTGCCAGCAGCTTAGCGTCGGACAGTTATGGCTACACCTTC.

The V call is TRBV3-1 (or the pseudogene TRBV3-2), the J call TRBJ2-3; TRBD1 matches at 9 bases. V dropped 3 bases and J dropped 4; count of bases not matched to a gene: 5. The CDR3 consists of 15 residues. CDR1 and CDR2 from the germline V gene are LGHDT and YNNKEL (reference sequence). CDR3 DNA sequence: TGTGCCAGCAGCCAGGGACAGGGAGGGGCAGATACGCAGTATTTT. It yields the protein CASSQGQGGADTQYF.

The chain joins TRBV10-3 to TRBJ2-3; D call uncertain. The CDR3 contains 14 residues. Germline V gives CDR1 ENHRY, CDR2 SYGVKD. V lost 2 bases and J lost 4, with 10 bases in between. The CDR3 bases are TGTGCCATCAGTGAGCGGGTGGCATCAGATACGCAGTATTTT. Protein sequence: CAISERVASDTQYF.

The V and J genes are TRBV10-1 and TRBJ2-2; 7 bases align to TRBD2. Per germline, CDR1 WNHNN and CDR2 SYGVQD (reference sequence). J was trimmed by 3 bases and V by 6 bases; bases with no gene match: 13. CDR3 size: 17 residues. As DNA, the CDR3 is TGCGCCAGCAGGAGGGAAACTAGCGCGAGATACACCGGGGAGCTGTTTTTT. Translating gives CASRRETSARYTGELFF.

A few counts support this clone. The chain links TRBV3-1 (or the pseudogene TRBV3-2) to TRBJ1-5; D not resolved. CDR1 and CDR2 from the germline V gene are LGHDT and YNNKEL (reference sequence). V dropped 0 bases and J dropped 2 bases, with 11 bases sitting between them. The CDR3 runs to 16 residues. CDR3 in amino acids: CASSQDRSLGNQPQHF. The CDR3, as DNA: TGTGCCAGCAGCCAAGATCGGAGTCTTGGCAATCAGCCCCAGCATTTT.

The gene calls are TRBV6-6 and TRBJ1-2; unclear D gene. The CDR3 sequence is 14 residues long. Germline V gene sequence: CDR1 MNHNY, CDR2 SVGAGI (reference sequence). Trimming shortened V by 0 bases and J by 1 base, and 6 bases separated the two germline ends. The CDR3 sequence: CASSYSNGNYGYTF. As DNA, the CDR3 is TGTGCCAGCAGTTACTCGAACGGTAACTATGGCTACACCTTC.

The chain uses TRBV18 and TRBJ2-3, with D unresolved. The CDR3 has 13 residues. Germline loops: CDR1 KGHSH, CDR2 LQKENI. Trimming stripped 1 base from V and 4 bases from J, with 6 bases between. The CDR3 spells CASSPLPSDTQYF. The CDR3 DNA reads TGTGCCAGCTCACCACTTCCCTCAGATACGCAGTATTTT.

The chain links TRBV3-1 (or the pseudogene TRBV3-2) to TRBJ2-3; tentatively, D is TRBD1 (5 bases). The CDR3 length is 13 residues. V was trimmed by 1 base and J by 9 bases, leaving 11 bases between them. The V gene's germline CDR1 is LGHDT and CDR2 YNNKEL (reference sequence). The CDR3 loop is CASSQGGGSTQYF. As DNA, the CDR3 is TGTGCCAGCAGCCAAGGGGGCGGCTCAACGCAGTATTTT.

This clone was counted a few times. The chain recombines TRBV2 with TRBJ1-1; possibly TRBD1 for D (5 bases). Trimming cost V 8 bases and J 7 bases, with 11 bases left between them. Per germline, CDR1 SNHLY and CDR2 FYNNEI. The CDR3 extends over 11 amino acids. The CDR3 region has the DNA TGTGCCAGCCGCGGGGGAATTGAAGCTTTCTTT. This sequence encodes CASRGGIEAFF.

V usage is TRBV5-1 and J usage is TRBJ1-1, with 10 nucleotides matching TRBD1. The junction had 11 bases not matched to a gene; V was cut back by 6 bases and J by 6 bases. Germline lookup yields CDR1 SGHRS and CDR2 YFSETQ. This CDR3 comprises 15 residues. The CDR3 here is CASNLYRTGGSEAFF. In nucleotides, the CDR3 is TGCGCCAGCAACCTCTACAGGACAGGGGGGTCTGAAGCTTTCTTT.

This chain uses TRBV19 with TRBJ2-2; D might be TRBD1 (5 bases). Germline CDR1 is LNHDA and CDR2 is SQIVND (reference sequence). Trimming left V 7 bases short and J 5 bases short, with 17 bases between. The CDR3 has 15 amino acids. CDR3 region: CASIPTSGFTGELFF. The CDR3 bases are TGTGCCAGTATCCCCACCTCAGGGTTTACCGGGGAGCTGTTTTTT.

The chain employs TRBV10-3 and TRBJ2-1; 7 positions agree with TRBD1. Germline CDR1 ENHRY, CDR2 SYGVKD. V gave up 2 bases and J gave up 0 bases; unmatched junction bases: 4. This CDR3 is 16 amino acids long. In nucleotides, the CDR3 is TGTGCCATCAGTGAGACAAACAGGGGCTCCTACAATGAGCAGTTCTTC. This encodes CAISETNRGSYNEQFF.

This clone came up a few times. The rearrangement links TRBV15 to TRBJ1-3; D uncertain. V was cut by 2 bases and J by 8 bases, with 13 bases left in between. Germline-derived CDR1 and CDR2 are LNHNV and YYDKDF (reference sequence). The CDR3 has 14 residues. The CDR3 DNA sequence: TGTGCCACCAGCAGAAAAAAAGGAGGTGACACCATATATTTT. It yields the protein CATSRKKGGDTIYF.

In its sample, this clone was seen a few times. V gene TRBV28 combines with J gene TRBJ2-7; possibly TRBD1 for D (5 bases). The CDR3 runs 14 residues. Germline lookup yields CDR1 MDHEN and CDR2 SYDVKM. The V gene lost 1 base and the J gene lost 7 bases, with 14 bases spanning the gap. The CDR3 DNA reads TGTGCCAGCAGTTTATCGGCAGGGAAAAATGAGCAGTACTTC. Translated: CASSLSAGKNEQYF.

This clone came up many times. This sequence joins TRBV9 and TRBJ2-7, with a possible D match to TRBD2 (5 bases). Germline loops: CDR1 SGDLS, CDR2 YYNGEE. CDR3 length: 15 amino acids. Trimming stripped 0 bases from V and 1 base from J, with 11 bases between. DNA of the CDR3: TGTGCCAGCAGCGTAGACGAGGGTCTGTCCTACGAGCAGTACTTC. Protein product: CASSVDEGLSYEQYF. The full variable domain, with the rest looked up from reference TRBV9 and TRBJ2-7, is DSGVTQTPKHLITATGQRVTLRCSPRSGDLSVYWYQQSLDQGLQFLIQYYNGEERAKGNILERFSAQQFPDLHSELNLSSLELGDSALYFCASSVDEGLSYEQYFGPGTRLTVT.

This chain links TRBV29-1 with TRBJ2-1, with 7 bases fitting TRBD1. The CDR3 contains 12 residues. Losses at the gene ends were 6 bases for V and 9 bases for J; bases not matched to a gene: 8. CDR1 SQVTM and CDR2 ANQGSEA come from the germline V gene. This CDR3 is CSVLTQGTEQFF. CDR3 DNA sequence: TGCAGCGTCCTAACACAGGGGACTGAGCAGTTCTTC.

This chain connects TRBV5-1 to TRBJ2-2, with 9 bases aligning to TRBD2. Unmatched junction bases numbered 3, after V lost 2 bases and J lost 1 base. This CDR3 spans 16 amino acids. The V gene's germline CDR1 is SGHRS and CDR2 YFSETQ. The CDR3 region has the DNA TGCGCCAGCAGCTTTAGCGGGAGTCGGAACACCGGGGAGCTGTTTTTT. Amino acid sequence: CASSFSGSRNTGELFF.